The 29 T cell receptor beta chains reported below all come from one sample, sequenced in a study of blood T cell repertoires in COVID-19. The method was immunoSEQ multiplex PCR; TCRdb's version includes in-frame clones alone and lacks a portion of them. The table lists approximately 140,000 clones, around four fifths of them singletons. The specimen sequenced was peripheral blood. Every receptor here comes from a human donor in a cohort sampled during active COVID-19.

This chain uses TRBV18 with TRBJ2-3; 8 nucleotides agree with TRBD2. The V gene end was trimmed by 3 bases and the J gene end by 1 base; junction bases not matched to a gene: 0. The CDR3 extends over 14 amino acids. From germline, CDR1 is KGHSH and CDR2 LQKENI. This CDR3 is CASSPGLGTDTQYF. CDR3 bases: TGTGCCAGCTCACCGGGACTAGGCACAGATACGCAGTATTTT.

This chain links TRBV2 with TRBJ2-1; possibly TRBD2 for D (7 bases). This CDR3 has 16 residues. CDR1 SNHLY and CDR2 FYNNEI come from the germline V gene. Trimming cost V 3 bases and J 7 bases, with 19 bases left between them. The CDR3 here is CASSERLGGRGNEQFF. In DNA, the CDR3 is TGTGCCAGCAGTGAGAGACTAGGTGGGAGGGGGAATGAGCAGTTCTTC. The full variable domain, with the rest looked up from reference TRBV2 and TRBJ2-1, is EPEVTQTPSHQVTQMGQEVILRCVPISNHLYFYWYRQILGQKVEFLVSFYNNEISEKSEIFDDQFSVERPDGSNFTLKIRSTKLEDSAMYFCASSERLGGRGNEQFFGPGTRLTVL.

This clone appeared a few times. V and J are TRBV6-6 and TRBJ1-5; 8 bases agree with TRBD1. Germline CDR1 reads MNHNY; CDR2 reads SVGAGI (reference sequence). V was clipped by 6 bases and J by 7 bases; unmatched bases: 8. This CDR3 has 14 residues. CDR3 bases: TGTGCCAGCAGCGCCCAGGGGGCGCAGCAGCCCCAGCATTTT. Translating it yields CASSAQGAQQPQHF.

This chain's CDR3 is CASSVDPSVNIQYF. DNA for the CDR3: TGTGCCAGCAGCGTAGATCCGTCGGTAAACATTCAGTACTTC. This chain uses TRBV9 with TRBJ2-4; D is ambiguous. V lost 0 bases, J lost 6 bases, and 10 bases lay in between. In germline, CDR1 is SGDLS, CDR2 YYNGEE. CDR3 length equals 14 residues.

The chain uses TRBV7-9 and TRBJ1-2; TRBD1 is a possible D gene (5 bases). The CDR3 totals 13 residues. CDR1 SEHNR and CDR2 FQNEAQ come from the germline V gene (reference sequence). V shed 4 bases and J shed 7 bases, with 13 bases lying between them. The CDR3 spells CASSSRGGIGYTF. For the CDR3, the DNA is TGTGCCAGCAGCTCAAGGGGAGGGATTGGCTACACCTTC. The whole variable domain, remainder taken from reference TRBV7-9 and TRBJ1-2, is DTGVSQNPRHKITKRGQNVTFRCDPISEHNRLYWYRQTLGQGPEFLTYFQNEAQLEKSRLLSDRFSAERPKGSFSTLEIQRTEQGDSAMYLCASSSRGGIGYTFGSGTRLTVV.

This clone was detected once. The CDR3 is CASSPDRDYGYTF. In nucleotides, the CDR3 is TGTGCCAGCAGCCCGGACAGGGACTATGGCTACACCTTC. The chain uses TRBV5-6 and TRBJ1-2; 8 positions match TRBD1. Germline V gene lookup returns CDR1 SGHDT and CDR2 YYEEEE. CDR3 length equals 13 residues. V dropped 4 bases and J dropped 3; count of bases not matched to a gene: 2.

This chain links TRBV28 with TRBJ1-6; a weak D match, TRBD1 (6 bases). V shed 4 bases and J shed 5 bases, with 12 bases lying between them. This CDR3 spans 15 amino acids. CDR1 and CDR2 from the germline V gene are MDHEN and SYDVKM. The CDR3, as DNA: TGTGCCAGCAGTTCCATCAGGGGCGATAATTCACCCCTCCACTTT. This gives the protein CASSSIRGDNSPLHF.

The chain links TRBV7-2 to TRBJ2-2; 8 nucleotides agree with TRBD2. J lost 7 bases, V lost 1 base, and 5 bases had no gene match. The CDR3 length is 15 residues. Germline V lookup: CDR1 SGHTA, CDR2 FQGNSA. CDR3 bases: TGTGCCAGCAGCTTAGGTGGGCTAGCGGGCGGGGAGCTGTTTTTT. It translates to CASSLGGLAGGELFF. Full variable domain (rest looked up from reference TRBV7-2 and TRBJ2-2): GAGVSQSPSNKVTEKGKDVELRCDPISGHTALYWYRQSLGQGLEFLIYFQGNSAPDKSGLPSDRFSAERTGGSVSTLTIQRTQQEDSAVYLCASSLGGLAGGELFFGEGSRLTVL.

This clone turned up a few times. The chain joins TRBV7-3 to TRBJ2-2; TRBD1 aligns across 8 bases. The V segment lost 1 base and the J segment 3 bases; nucleotides outside the gene matches: 1. CDR1 SGHTA and CDR2 FQGTGA come from the germline V gene. The CDR3 is 15 residues long. The CDR3 DNA sequence: TGTGCCAGCAGCTTAAGGACAGGGCACACCGGGGAGCTGTTTTTT. Protein sequence: CASSLRTGHTGELFF.

J is TRBJ1-2 and V is TRBV7-6; 7 bases align to TRBD1. V lost 3 bases to trimming and J lost 3 bases; unmatched junction nucleotides: 7. The CDR3 has 15 amino acids. Germline lookup yields CDR1 SGHVS and CDR2 FNYEAQ. CDR3 sequence reads: CASSLNGQDYYGYTF. As DNA, the CDR3 is TGTGCCAGCAGCTTGAACGGACAGGATTACTATGGCTACACCTTC.

The chain joins TRBV7-3 to TRBJ2-3; TRBD1 is a possible D gene (5 bases). CDR3 size: 13 residues. CDR1 SGHTA and CDR2 FQGTGA come from the germline V gene. V was clipped by 5 bases and J by 5 bases, with 11 bases between them. CDR3 DNA: TGTGCCAGCAGCCAGGGAATTGGAGATACGCAGTATTTT. Its translation is CASSQGIGDTQYF.

The gene calls are TRBV5-1 and TRBJ2-5; 9 nucleotides line up with TRBD1. V dropped 3 bases and J dropped 3; count of bases not matched to a gene: 9. Germline V lookup: CDR1 SGHRS, CDR2 YFSETQ. The CDR3 sequence is 16 residues long. The CDR3 DNA sequence: TGCGCCAGCAGCTCGAGACCACGGGACAGGGAAGAGACCCAGTACTTC. Translated, it gives CASSSRPRDREETQYF.

The rearrangement joins TRBV19 to TRBJ2-3, with a tentative D call TRBD2 (7 bases). This CDR3 contains 14 residues. V lost 8 bases, J lost 1 base, and 13 bases lay in between. In germline, CDR1 is LNHDA, CDR2 SQIVND (reference sequence). The CDR3 nucleotides read TGTGCCAGTGGGGGGGGCGGAGGCACAGATACGCAGTATTTT. Residues: CASGGGGGTDTQYF.

The V call is TRBV7-8, the J call TRBJ2-5, with unresolved D. The CDR3 contains 13 residues. V lost 4 bases and J 1 base, leaving 7 bases between the germline ends. Looked up from germline, CDR1 is SGHVS and CDR2 is FQNEAQ. The CDR3 sequence: CASSYLPQETQYF. The CDR3 DNA reads as TGTGCCAGCAGCTACCTACCCCAAGAGACCCAGTACTTC.

This rearrangement joins TRBV5-4 to TRBJ1-5; weak D call: TRBD1 (6 bases). Trimming pared 1 base from V and 1 base from J, leaving 9 bases between. Germline CDR1 is SGHNT and CDR2 is YYREEE (reference sequence). The CDR3 runs 15 residues. The CDR3 sequence: CASSLRGASNQPQHF. For the CDR3, the DNA is TGTGCCAGCAGCTTGCGGGGGGCGAGCAATCAGCCCCAGCATTTT.

CDR3 region: CASSPSPGASYEKLFF. CDR3 in DNA: TGTGCCAGCAGCCCGTCCCCAGGGGCGAGCTATGAAAAACTGTTTTTT. The V and J genes are TRBV7-2 and TRBJ1-4, with D possibly matching TRBD1 (6 bases). Trimming left V 5 bases short and J 6 bases short, with 19 bases between. There are 16 residues in the CDR3. The germline V gene has CDR1 SGHTA and CDR2 FQGNSA. The full variable domain, completed using reference TRBV7-2 and TRBJ1-4, is GAGVSQSPSNKVTEKGKDVELRCDPISGHTALYWYRQSLGQGLEFLIYFQGNSAPDKSGLPSDRFSAERTGGSVSTLTIQRTQQEDSAVYLCASSPSPGASYEKLFFGSGTQLSVL.

The V gene is TRBV3-1 (or the pseudogene TRBV3-2), the J gene TRBJ2-7; TRBD2 matches at 8 bases. The CDR3 has 16 amino acids. CDR1 is LGHDT, CDR2 YNNKEL, per germline (reference sequence). With 4 bases clipped from V and 7 bases from J, the junction kept 15 bases outside the gene matches. CDR3 protein: CASSPRRGAGVLEQYF. In nucleotides, the CDR3 is TGTGCCAGCAGCCCCCGCCGAGGAGCGGGGGTTCTGGAGCAGTACTTC.

The CDR3 is CASSYSTGGHEKLFF. As DNA, the CDR3 is TGTGCCAGCAGTTACTCCACAGGGGGGCATGAAAAACTGTTTTTT. The V and J genes are TRBV6-5 and TRBJ1-4, with 8 bases aligning to TRBD1. The germline gives CDR1 MNHEY, CDR2 SVGAGI. V lost 0 bases to trimming and J lost 6 bases; unmatched junction nucleotides: 3. The CDR3 spans 15 residues.

The gene calls are TRBV11-3 and TRBJ1-1, with 7 bases lining up with TRBD1. The V gene's germline CDR1 is SGHNT and CDR2 YENEEA. This CDR3 contains 13 residues. After removal of 8 bases from V and 4 bases from J, the junction contained 7 bases not matched to a gene. The CDR3 loop is CASGRQGATEAFF. The CDR3 region has the DNA TGTGCCAGCGGAAGACAGGGCGCCACTGAAGCTTTCTTT.

Written as DNA, the CDR3 is TGTGCCAGCAGATCCCGGGGGGGGAGTACAGATACGCAGTATTTT. Protein: CASRSRGGSTDTQYF. The chain has TRBV6-5 and TRBJ2-3; 8 nucleotides align to TRBD2. The CDR3 is 15 residues long. Germline V lookup: CDR1 MNHEY, CDR2 SVGAGI. With V trimmed by 6 bases and J by 3 bases, 8 bases remained unmatched.

This clone was seen a single time. This rearrangement joins TRBV4-2 to TRBJ1-1; tentative D call: TRBD1 (6 bases). The CDR3 is 11 residues long. Trimming took 0 bases from V and 10 from J, leaving 6 bases between them. Germline CDR1 LGHNA, CDR2 YNFKEQ. The CDR3 region is CASSQEGGAFF. The CDR3 bases are TGTGCCAGCAGCCAAGAAGGGGGAGCTTTCTTT.

This clone was counted a single time. This chain links TRBV10-3 with TRBJ2-7; 11 bases align to TRBD2. This CDR3 has 13 amino acids. Per the germline V gene, CDR1 is ENHRY and CDR2 is SYGVKD. With V trimmed by 6 bases and J by 7 bases, 5 bases remained unmatched. The CDR3 spells CAISPTSGVEQYF. In nucleotides, the CDR3 is TGTGCCATCAGCCCGACTAGCGGGGTTGAGCAGTACTTC.

This chain uses TRBV18 with TRBJ1-5; tentatively, D is TRBD1 (5 bases). The ends were cut back, 3 bases at V and 3 bases at J, with 12 bases in the middle. The CDR3 is 15 amino acids. In germline, CDR1 is KGHSH, CDR2 LQKENI. This chain's CDR3 is CASSPGGGYNQPQHF. DNA of the CDR3: TGTGCCAGCTCACCCGGGGGAGGGTACAATCAGCCCCAGCATTTT.

The gene calls are TRBV4-1 and TRBJ1-5; 11 positions agree with TRBD1. Per the germline V gene, CDR1 is MGHRA and CDR2 is YSYEKL. Trimming took 2 bases from V and 0 from J; bases not matched to a gene: 15. This CDR3 contains 21 residues. Here the CDR3 reads CASSQLIRDRGIVSSNQPQHF. The CDR3 DNA reads as TGCGCCAGCAGCCAACTGATCCGGGACAGGGGGATAGTGAGTAGCAATCAGCCCCAGCATTTT.

J is TRBJ1-1 and V is TRBV3-1 (or the pseudogene TRBV3-2); 7 nucleotides agree with TRBD1. With 2 bases clipped from V and 2 bases from J, the junction kept 5 bases outside the gene matches. Germline V gene lookup returns CDR1 LGHDT and CDR2 YNNKEL (reference sequence). The CDR3 consists of 15 residues. The CDR3 loop is CASSQRDSRNTEAFF. The CDR3 nucleotides are TGTGCCAGCAGCCAAAGGGACAGCCGAAACACTGAAGCTTTCTTT.

The chain combines TRBV5-1 with TRBJ1-1, with D maybe TRBD1 (5 bases). The germline V and J ends were trimmed by 4 bases and 3 bases, with 10 bases remaining between them. Germline-derived CDR1 and CDR2 are SGHRS and YFSETQ. CDR3 length: 13 amino acids. This CDR3 reads CASSLRGDTEAFF. The DNA of the CDR3 is TGCGCCAGCAGCCTGCGGGGGGACACTGAAGCTTTCTTT.

The chain is built from TRBV28 and TRBJ2-3; TRBD1 matches at 7 bases. J lost 4 bases, V lost 6 bases, and 4 bases had no gene match. The CDR3 is made up of 13 amino acids. CDR1 and CDR2 from the germline V gene are MDHEN and SYDVKM. The CDR3 nucleotides are TGTGCCAGCAGGACAGGGTCTCCAGATACGCAGTATTTT. This codes for CASRTGSPDTQYF.

The chain combines TRBV28 with TRBJ2-5, with D perhaps TRBD1 (6 bases). The CDR3 runs to 14 residues. CDR1 and CDR2 from the germline V gene are MDHEN and SYDVKM. V lost 3 bases and J 5 bases, leaving 13 bases between the germline ends. The CDR3 DNA reads TGTGCCAGCAGTTTCTTGGGACAAAGGGAGACCCAGTACTTC. Protein sequence: CASSFLGQRETQYF.

The rearrangement uses TRBV19 and TRBJ1-5; 10 bases are shared with TRBD1. The CDR3 contains 16 residues. After removal of 8 bases from V and 1 base from J, the junction contained 8 bases not matched to a gene. Germline CDR1 reads LNHDA; CDR2 reads SQIVND (reference sequence). The CDR3 bases are TGTGCCAGTCGGAAACGACAGGGGGCGAGCAATCAGCCCCAGCATTTT. Translated, it gives CASRKRQGASNQPQHF.